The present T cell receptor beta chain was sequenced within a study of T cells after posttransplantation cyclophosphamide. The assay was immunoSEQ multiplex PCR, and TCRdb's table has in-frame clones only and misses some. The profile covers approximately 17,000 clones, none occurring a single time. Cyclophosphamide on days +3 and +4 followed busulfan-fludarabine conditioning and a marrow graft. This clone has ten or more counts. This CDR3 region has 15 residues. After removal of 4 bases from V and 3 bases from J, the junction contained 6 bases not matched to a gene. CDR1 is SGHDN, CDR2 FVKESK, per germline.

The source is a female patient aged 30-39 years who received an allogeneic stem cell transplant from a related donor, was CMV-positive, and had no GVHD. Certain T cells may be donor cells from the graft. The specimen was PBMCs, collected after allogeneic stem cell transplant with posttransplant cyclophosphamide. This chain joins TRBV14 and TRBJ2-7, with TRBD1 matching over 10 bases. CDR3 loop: CASSPQGQGIYEQYF. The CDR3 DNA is TGTGCCAGCAGCCCTCAGGGACAGGGGATCTACGAGCAGTACTTC.